This is a list of T cell receptor beta chains from one sample in a study of molecular identifiers for immune sequencing clone quantification. Each CDR3 protein gets one entry after TCRdb re-called the PCR reads with MiXCR. The sample carries about 640,000 distinct CDR3 sequences, 20% recorded once. Input material: naive CD8+ T cells from blood, with Jurkat cell RNA spiked in. The receptors stem from a human donor in good health. Some libraries in this study had Jurkat cell RNA spiked in. The CDR3 runs from the conserved cysteine through the conserved F or W. The D gene is left open where the match is weak. The size field is filled for only some rows; it gives once, few, many or a size class.

J	V	length	D	size	CDR3	DNA
TRBJ2-5	TRBV13	16	TRBD2	many	CASSSLAGGAQETQYF	TGTGCCAGCAGCTCCCTAGCGGGGGGCGCCCAAGAGACCCAGTACTTC
TRBJ2-7	TRBV4-3	11	TRBD1	many	CASSQGDRQYF	TGCGCCAGCAGCCAAGGGGACAGGCAGTACTTC
TRBJ1-4	TRBV28	17	.	many	CASSFPERGRSNEKLFF	TGTGCCAGCAGTTTCCCCGAGCGGGGGCGGTCTAATGAAAAACTGTTTTTT
TRBJ2-2	TRBV29-1	15	.	many	CSVEDRTVNTGELFF	TGCAGCGTTGAAGATAGGACAGTCAACACCGGGGAGCTGTTTTTT
TRBJ2-3	TRBV28	16	.	.	CASRRFDRRPPDTQYF	TGTGCCAGCAGGAGATTTGACAGGAGGCCTCCAGATACGCAGTATTTT
TRBJ2-5	TRBV5-8	15	.	many	CASSFSGGFQETQYF	TGTGCCAGCAGCTTCAGTGGGGGTTTCCAAGAGACCCAGTACTTC
TRBJ1-2	TRBV20-1	16	TRBD1	many	CSAKTGTGVPNYGYTF	TGCAGTGCCAAAACCGGGACAGGGGTTCCTAACTATGGCTACACCTTC
TRBJ2-3	TRBV5-3	14	.	.	CAGSLGDSTDTQYF	TGTGCCGGCAGCTTGGGGGACAGCACAGATACGCAGTATTTT
TRBJ2-7	TRBV19	17	.	many	CAIPASGDVYRSHEQYF	TGTGCCATTCCCGCATCGGGGGACGTTTACCGGTCCCACGAGCAGTACTTC
TRBJ2-3	TRBV19	15	.	many	CASSIGGSGTDTQYF	TGTGCCAGTAGTATAGGGGGGAGCGGGACAGATACGCAGTATTTT
TRBJ2-2	TRBV7-6	15	TRBD2	few	CASSLAGGFGGELFF	TGTGCCAGCAGCTTAGCGGGAGGGTTTGGCGGGGAGCTGTTTTTT
TRBJ1-2	TRBV29-1	12	.	many	CSVEGGSNGYTF	TGCAGCGTTGAAGGGGGGTCGAATGGCTACACCTTC
TRBJ2-3	TRBV12-3/TRBV12-4	16	TRBD2	many	CASSPDGTSSRDTQYF	TGTGCCAGCAGCCCCGACGGGACTAGCTCCCGGGATACGCAGTATTTT
TRBJ1-1	TRBV12-3/TRBV12-4	17	.	many	CASSLDPRTEMNTEAFF	TGTGCCAGCAGTTTAGACCCCAGGACAGAAATGAACACTGAAGCTTTCTTT
TRBJ2-1	TRBV15	16	.	many	CATSSERGRLPDEQFF	TGTGCCACCAGCAGCGAGAGAGGCAGGCTCCCCGATGAGCAGTTCTTC
TRBJ2-1	TRBV12-5	15	TRBD2	many	CASGPPGLLRDEQFF	TGTGCTAGTGGTCCACCGGGACTATTGAGGGATGAGCAGTTCTTC
TRBJ2-6	TRBV12-3/TRBV12-4	18	TRBD1	.	CASSAPGQGVGGANVLTF	TGTGCCAGCAGTGCCCCCGGACAGGGAGTCGGTGGGGCCAACGTCCTGACTTTC
TRBJ1-1	TRBV14	14	.	.	CASSQDFGNTGAFF	TGTGCCAGCAGCCAAGATTTCGGGAACACTGGAGCTTTCTTT
TRBJ2-7	TRBV30	11	.	.	CAWSIGSEQYF	TGTGCCTGGAGCATAGGGTCCGAGCAGTACTTC
TRBJ1-1	TRBV29-1	13	TRBD1	many	CSGTGGKNTEAFF	TGCAGTGGGACAGGGGGTAAGAACACTGAAGCTTTCTTT
TRBJ2-7	TRBV9	14	.	.	CASSVEGNLYEQYF	TGTGCCAGCAGCGTAGAAGGAAACCTCTACGAGCAGTACTTC
TRBJ2-7	TRBV7-8	16	.	.	CASSRPMSGTSYEQYF	TGTGCCAGCAGCAGGCCCATGTCAGGGACTTCCTACGAGCAGTACTTC
TRBJ2-1	TRBV27	14	.	many	CASSPLVRGDEQFF	TGTGCCAGCAGTCCGCTGGTCCGGGGTGATGAGCAGTTCTTC
TRBJ2-1	TRBV12-3/TRBV12-4	12	.	few	CASTPRSNEQFF	TGTGCCAGCACCCCCCGAAGCAATGAGCAGTTCTTC
TRBJ2-1	TRBV27	16	TRBD2	few	CASSLLGAGAYNEQFF	TGTGCCAGCAGTTTATTGGGAGCGGGAGCCTACAATGAGCAGTTCTTC
TRBJ1-6	TRBV9	17	.	many	CASSPNRDASYNSPLHF	TGTGCCAGCAGCCCAAACCGGGACGCAAGCTATAATTCACCCCTCCACTTT
TRBJ1-6	TRBV30	13	.	many	CAWSPADNSPLHF	TGTGCCTGGAGTCCGGCGGATAATTCACCCCTCCACTTT
TRBJ1-1	TRBV4-3	13	.	once	CASSQEPGAEAFF	TGCGCCAGCAGCCAAGAACCAGGGGCTGAAGCTTTCTTT
TRBJ1-1	TRBV2	12	.	many	CASSEGYTEAFF	TGTGCCAGCAGTGAAGGGTACACTGAAGCTTTCTTT
TRBJ2-5	TRBV18	13	TRBD1	.	CASSGTGQETQYF	TGTGCCAGCTCAGGGACAGGGCAAGAGACCCAGTACTTC
TRBJ2-3	TRBV7-9	16	TRBD2	.	CASSLDGGRGTDTQYF	TGTGCCAGCAGCTTAGATGGCGGGAGGGGCACAGATACGCAGTATTTT
TRBJ2-7	TRBV20-1	16	.	.	CSAEGQWKGSSYEQYF	TGCAGTGCTGAGGGGCAATGGAAGGGGAGCTCCTACGAGCAGTACTTC
TRBJ2-3	TRBV7-9	17	TRBD2	many	CASSYPAAGGSTDTQYF	TGTGCCAGCAGCTACCCAGCCGCGGGGGGAAGCACAGATACGCAGTATTTT
TRBJ2-5	TRBV12-3/TRBV12-4	14	TRBD1	many	CASSVPGQYETQYF	TGTGCCAGCAGTGTCCCGGGACAGTACGAGACCCAGTACTTC
TRBJ1-5	TRBV5-6	16	.	.	CASSLVEKDSNQPQHF	TGTGCCAGCAGCTTGGTAGAAAAGGATAGCAATCAGCCCCAGCATTTT
TRBJ1-1	TRBV10-3	16	TRBD1	many	CAISESQGEVNSEAFF	TGTGCCATCAGTGAGTCACAGGGGGAAGTGAACAGTGAAGCTTTCTTT
TRBJ2-1	TRBV7-2	17	.	many	CASSLVGGISSYNEQFF	TGTGCCAGCAGCTTAGTCGGAGGAATAAGCTCCTACAATGAGCAGTTCTTC
TRBJ2-3	TRBV6-6	17	.	many	CASSYSHQRTGTDTQYF	TGTGCCAGCAGTTACAGCCATCAGCGAACCGGCACAGATACGCAGTATTTT
TRBJ1-1	TRBV5-4	15	TRBD1	many	CASSFLGQGATEAFF	TGTGCCAGCAGCTTTCTGGGACAGGGGGCTACTGAAGCTTTCTTT
TRBJ2-3	TRBV9	15	.	many	CASSVEGPPTDTQYF	TGTGCCAGCAGCGTAGAGGGGCCCCCCACAGATACGCAGTATTTT
TRBJ2-5	TRBV12-3/TRBV12-4	15	.	many	CASSPRTVYQETQYF	TGTGCCAGCAGTCCCAGGACTGTGTACCAAGAGACCCAGTACTTC
TRBJ2-3	TRBV30	15	.	.	CGWSSSPGLADTQYF	TGTGGCTGGAGTTCAAGCCCGGGGTTAGCAGATACGCAGTATTTT